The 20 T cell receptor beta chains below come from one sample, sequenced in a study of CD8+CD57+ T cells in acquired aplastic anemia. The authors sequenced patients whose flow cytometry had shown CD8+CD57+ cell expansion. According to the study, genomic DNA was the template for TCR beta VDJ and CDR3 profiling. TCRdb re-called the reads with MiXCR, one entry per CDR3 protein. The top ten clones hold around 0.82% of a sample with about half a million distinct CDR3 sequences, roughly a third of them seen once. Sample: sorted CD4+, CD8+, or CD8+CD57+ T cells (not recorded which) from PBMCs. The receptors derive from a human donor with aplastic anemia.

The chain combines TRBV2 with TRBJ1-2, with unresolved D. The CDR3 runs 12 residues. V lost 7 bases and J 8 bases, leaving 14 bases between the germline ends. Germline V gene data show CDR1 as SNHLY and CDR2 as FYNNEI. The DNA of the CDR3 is TGTGCCAGCAAAGTACAGACGAAGGGCTACACCTTC. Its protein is CASKVQTKGYTF.

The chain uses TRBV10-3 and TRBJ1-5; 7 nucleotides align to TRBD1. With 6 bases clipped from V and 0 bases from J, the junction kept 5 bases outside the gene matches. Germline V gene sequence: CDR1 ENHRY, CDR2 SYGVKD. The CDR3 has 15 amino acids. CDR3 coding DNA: TGTGCCATCAGCAAGGACAGGCTTAGCAATCAGCCCCAGCATTTT. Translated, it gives CAISKDRLSNQPQHF.

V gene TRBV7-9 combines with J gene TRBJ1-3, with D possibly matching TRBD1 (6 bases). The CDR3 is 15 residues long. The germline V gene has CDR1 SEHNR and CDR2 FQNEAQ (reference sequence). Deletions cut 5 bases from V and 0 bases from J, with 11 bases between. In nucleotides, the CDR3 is TGTGCCAGCAGCCATAGGGGGGTCTCTGGAAACACCATATATTTT. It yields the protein CASSHRGVSGNTIYF.

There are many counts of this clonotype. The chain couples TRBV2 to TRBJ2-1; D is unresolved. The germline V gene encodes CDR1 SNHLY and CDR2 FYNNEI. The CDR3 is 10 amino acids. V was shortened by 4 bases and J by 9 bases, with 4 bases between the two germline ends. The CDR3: CASSGVEQFF. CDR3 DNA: TGTGCCAGCAGTGGGGTTGAGCAGTTCTTC.

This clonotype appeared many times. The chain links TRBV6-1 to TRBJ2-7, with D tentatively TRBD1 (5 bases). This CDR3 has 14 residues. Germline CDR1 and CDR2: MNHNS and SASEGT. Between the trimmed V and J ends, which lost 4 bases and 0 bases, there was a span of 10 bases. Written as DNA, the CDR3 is TGTGCCAGCAGTGGCGCCAGGGTCTCCTACGAGCAGTACTTC. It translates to CASSGARVSYEQYF.

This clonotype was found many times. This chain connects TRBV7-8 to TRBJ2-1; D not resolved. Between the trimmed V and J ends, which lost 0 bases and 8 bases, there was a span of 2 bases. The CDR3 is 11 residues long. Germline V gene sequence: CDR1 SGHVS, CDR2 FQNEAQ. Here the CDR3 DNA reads TGTGCCAGCAGCTTAGCCTATGAGCAGTTCTTC. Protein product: CASSLAYEQFF.

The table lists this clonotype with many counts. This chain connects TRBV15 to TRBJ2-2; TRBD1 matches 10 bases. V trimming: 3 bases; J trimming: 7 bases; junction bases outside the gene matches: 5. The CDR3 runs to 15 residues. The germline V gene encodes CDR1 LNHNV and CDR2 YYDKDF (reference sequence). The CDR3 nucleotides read TGTGCCACCAGCAGGGGGACAGGGGATAACGGGGAGCTGTTTTTT. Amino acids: CATSRGTGDNGELFF.

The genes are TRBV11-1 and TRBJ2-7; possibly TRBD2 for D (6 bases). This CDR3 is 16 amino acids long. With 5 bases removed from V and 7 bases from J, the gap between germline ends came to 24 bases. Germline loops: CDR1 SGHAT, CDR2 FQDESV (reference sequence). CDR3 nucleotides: TGTGCCAGCAGCGTAGAGCTGGCGGGGCCGAAATCGGAGCAGTACTTC. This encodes CASSVELAGPKSEQYF.

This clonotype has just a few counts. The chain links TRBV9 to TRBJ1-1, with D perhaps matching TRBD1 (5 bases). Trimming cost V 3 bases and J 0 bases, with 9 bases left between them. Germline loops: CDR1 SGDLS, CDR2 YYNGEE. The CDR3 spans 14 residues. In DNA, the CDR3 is TGTGCCAGCAGCGGCGGGACGGTGAACACTGAAGCTTTCTTT. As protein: CASSGGTVNTEAFF.

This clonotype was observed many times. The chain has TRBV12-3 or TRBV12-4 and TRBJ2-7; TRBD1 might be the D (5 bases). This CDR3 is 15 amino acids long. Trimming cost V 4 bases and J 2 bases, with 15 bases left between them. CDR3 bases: TGTGCCAGCAGTTACATACAGACAGACGCCTACGAGCAGTACTTC. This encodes CASSYIQTDAYEQYF.

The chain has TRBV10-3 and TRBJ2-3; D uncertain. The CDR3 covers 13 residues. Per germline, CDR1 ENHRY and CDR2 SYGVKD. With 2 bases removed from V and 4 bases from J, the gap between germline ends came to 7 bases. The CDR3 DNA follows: TGTGCCATCAGTGAGAGGGCACCAGATACGCAGTATTTT. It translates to CAISERAPDTQYF.

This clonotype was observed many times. CDR3 sequence (DNA): TGCGCCAGCAGCTTGGTGACAGGACCGGGCGAGCAGTACTTC. Protein sequence: CASSLVTGPGEQYF. The J gene is TRBJ2-7, the V gene TRBV5-1; D perhaps matches TRBD1 (6 bases). Trimming took 0 bases from V and 6 from J, leaving 13 bases between them. This CDR3 contains 14 residues. Germline V CDR1 and CDR2: SGHRS, YFSETQ. Combining the CDR3 with reference TRBV5-1 and TRBJ2-7 gives the whole variable domain KAGVTQTPRYLIKTRGQQVTLSCSPISGHRSVSWYQQTPGQGLQFLFEYFSETQRNKGNFPGRFSGRQFSNSRSEMNVSTLELGDSALYLCASSLVTGPGEQYFGPGTRLTVT.

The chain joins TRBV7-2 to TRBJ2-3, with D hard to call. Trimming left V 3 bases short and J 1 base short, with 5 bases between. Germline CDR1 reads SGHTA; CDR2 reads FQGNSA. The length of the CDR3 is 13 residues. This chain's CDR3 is CASSFERTDTQYF. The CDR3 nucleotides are TGTGCCAGCAGCTTCGAGCGCACAGATACGCAGTATTTT.

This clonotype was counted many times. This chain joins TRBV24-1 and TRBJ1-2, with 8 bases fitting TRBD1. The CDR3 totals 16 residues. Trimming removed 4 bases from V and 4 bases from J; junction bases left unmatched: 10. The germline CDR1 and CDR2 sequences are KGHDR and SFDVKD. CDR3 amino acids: CATSEGRGQVSYGYTF. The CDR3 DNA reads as TGTGCCACCAGTGAGGGCAGGGGGCAAGTTAGCTATGGCTACACCTTC.

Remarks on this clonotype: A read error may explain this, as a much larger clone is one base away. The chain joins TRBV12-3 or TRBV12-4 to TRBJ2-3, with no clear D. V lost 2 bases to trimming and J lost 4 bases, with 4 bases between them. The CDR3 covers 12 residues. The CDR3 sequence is CASSLLPDTQYF. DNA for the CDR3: TGTGCCAGCAGTTTACTCCCAGATACGCAGTATTTT.

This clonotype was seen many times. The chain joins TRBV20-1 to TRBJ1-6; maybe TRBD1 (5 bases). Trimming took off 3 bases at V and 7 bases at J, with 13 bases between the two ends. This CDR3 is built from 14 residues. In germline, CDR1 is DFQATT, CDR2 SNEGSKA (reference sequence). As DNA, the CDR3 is TGCAGTGCTAGCTGGGGCCTGGGGAATTCACCCCTCCACTTT. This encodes CSASWGLGNSPLHF.

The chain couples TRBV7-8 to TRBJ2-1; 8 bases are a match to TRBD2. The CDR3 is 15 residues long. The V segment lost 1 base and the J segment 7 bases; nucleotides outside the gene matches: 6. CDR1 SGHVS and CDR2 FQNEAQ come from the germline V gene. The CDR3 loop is CASSLVAGMDNEQFF. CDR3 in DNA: TGTGCCAGCAGCTTAGTAGCGGGGATGGATAATGAGCAGTTCTTC.

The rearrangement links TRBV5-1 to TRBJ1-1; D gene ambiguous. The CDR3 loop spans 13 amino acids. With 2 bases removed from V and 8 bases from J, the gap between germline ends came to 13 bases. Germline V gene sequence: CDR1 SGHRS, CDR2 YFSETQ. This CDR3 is CASSLASPGEAFF. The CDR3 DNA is TGCGCCAGCAGCTTAGCGTCTCCGGGAGAAGCTTTCTTT.

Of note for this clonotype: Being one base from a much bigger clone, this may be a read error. CDR3 region: CASSGHPNTEAFF. In nucleotides, the CDR3 is TGTGCCAGTAGTGGACACCCGAACACTGAAGCTTTCTTT. The rearrangement joins TRBV19 to TRBJ1-1; a weak D match, TRBD1 (5 bases). Germline V gives CDR1 LNHDA, CDR2 SQIVND (reference sequence). This CDR3 region has 13 residues. Deletions cut 5 bases from V and 1 base from J, with 8 bases between.

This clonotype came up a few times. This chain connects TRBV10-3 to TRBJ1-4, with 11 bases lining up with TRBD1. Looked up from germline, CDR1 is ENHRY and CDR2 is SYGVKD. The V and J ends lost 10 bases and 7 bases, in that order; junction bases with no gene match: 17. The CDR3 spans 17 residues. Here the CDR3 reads CATKGGQGARDGEKLFF. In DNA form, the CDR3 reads TGTGCCACCAAAGGTGGACAGGGGGCGAGGGATGGTGAAAAACTGTTTTTT.